This T cell receptor beta chain was retrieved from a study of blood T cell repertoires in COVID-19. Authors' data handling: Cell counts per sample came from amplifying reference gene primers. Some clones are missing from TCRdb's copy, which holds only in-frame ones; the method was immunoSEQ multiplex PCR. V and J calls and clone size are as listed in that table; D and trimming were resolved from the DNA. The sample gives around 700,000 clones, about nine tenths of which show up once; 0.2% to 0.3% is in the top ten. This CDR3 region has 15 residues. V was clipped by 3 bases and J by 4 bases, with 13 bases between them. CDR1 is MNHNY and CDR2 is SVGAGI in the germline V gene (reference sequence).

Sequencing was performed on peripheral blood. This rearrangement joins TRBV6-6 to TRBJ1-5; D is unresolved. This clonotype originated in a woman under 30 with acute or convalescent COVID-19. CDR3 coding DNA: TGTGCCAGCAGTTATTCTGCGCTAAGTAATCAGCCCCAGCATTTT. Amino acid sequence: CASSYSALSNQPQHF.